These T cell receptor beta chains were read from a single sample in a study of identical twins. In TCRdb, the 5' RACE reads were re-called with MiXCR into one record per CDR3 protein. In the table there are roughly 1.6 million distinct CDR3 sequences, 25% to 35% of which are singletons. Source material: cord blood. The receptor set was obtained from a newborn girl in good health. Both conserved end residues are part of each CDR3. D genes are given only for firm matches. Clone size is shown for a subset of rows, as once, few, many or a class of expanded clone.

CDR3aa,CDR3nt,j_gene,abundance,d_gene,v_gene
CSAALGTWYF,TGCAGTGCCGCCCTGGGGACTTGGTATTTT,TRBJ2-3,-,-,TRBV20-1
CASSLDNPGRENSPLHF,TGCGCCAGCAGCTTGGATAATCCGGGACGGGAGAATTCACCCCTCCACTTT,TRBJ1-6,few,-,TRBV5-1
CASSHHRGGDKNIQYF,TGTGCCAGCAGCCATCACAGGGGAGGTGACAAAAACATTCAGTACTTC,TRBJ2-4,-,-,TRBV14
CASSELGYYEQYF,TGTGCCAGCAGTGAATTGGGGTACTACGAGCAGTACTTC,TRBJ2-7,-,-,TRBV25-1
CASGWARSYEQYF,TGTGCCAGCGGTTGGGCTAGATCCTACGAGCAGTACTTC,TRBJ2-7,-,-,TRBV27
CSARRYRHQETQYF,TGCAGTGCTAGACGTTACCGACACCAAGAGACCCAGTACTTC,TRBJ2-5,-,-,TRBV20-1
CASRIRGTGVADTQYF,TGTGCCAGCAGGATCCGCGGGACAGGGGTCGCAGATACGCAGTATTTT,TRBJ2-3,many,TRBD1,TRBV6-5
CASSQVSGKVLNEQFF,TGTGCCAGCAGCCAAGTGAGCGGGAAAGTTCTGAATGAGCAGTTCTTC,TRBJ2-1,few,TRBD2,TRBV4-2
CASSSRDPLRVEQFF,TGCGCCAGCAGCTCCCGGGACCCTCTACGCGTTGAGCAGTTCTTC,TRBJ2-1,-,-,TRBV5-1
CASITGLNSPLHF,TGTGCCAGCATAACAGGCCTTAATTCACCCCTCCACTTT,TRBJ1-6,-,-,TRBV2
CASSQDATGYDYGYTF,TGTGCCAGCAGCCAAGACGCGACAGGGTATGACTATGGCTACACCTTC,TRBJ1-2,-,TRBD1,TRBV4-2
CASSLTTDRGTEAFF,TGCGCCAGCAGCTTGACCACCGACAGGGGCACTGAAGCTTTCTTT,TRBJ1-1,-,TRBD1,TRBV5-1
CASSKQSSYNSPLHF,TGTGCCAGCAGTAAACAGAGCTCCTATAATTCACCCCTCCACTTT,TRBJ1-6,few,-,TRBV12-3/TRBV12-4
CAISRTGIGTDTQYF,TGCGCCATCAGCCGAACAGGGATAGGCACAGATACGCAGTATTTT,TRBJ2-3,once,-,TRBV4-1
CSVEDFGVVGYNEQFF,TGCAGCGTTGAAGATTTTGGCGTAGTAGGCTACAATGAGCAGTTCTTC,TRBJ2-1,-,-,TRBV29-1
CASSRIVMQETQYF,TGCGCCAGCAGCCGGATAGTAATGCAAGAGACCCAGTACTTC,TRBJ2-5,-,-,TRBV4-1
CASTRRDSGRINEQYF,TGCGCCAGCACCCGGAGAGATAGCGGGAGAATCAATGAGCAGTACTTC,TRBJ2-5,-,TRBD2,TRBV5-1
CATSPRGYEQYF,TGTGCCACCAGCCCCCGCGGCTACGAGCAGTACTTC,TRBJ2-7,-,-,TRBV15